This T cell receptor beta chain came from a study of cytomegalovirus exposure and HLA in healthy donors. Study background: The same platform as the roughly 700 first-cohort repertoires was used for the 95 to 150 validation repertoires, a later analysis reported. Study-level results: The classifier reportedly diagnosed cytomegalovirus status with high sensitivity and specificity. Most TCR sequences were rare, but some public TCRs occurred in many donors.

Separate from the approximately 650-subject first cohort, the approximately 120-subject validation cohort was the one that the donors belonged to. The CDR3 covers 14 residues. CDR1 and CDR2 from the germline V gene are SGHRS and YFSETQ. V lost 9 bases and J lost 5; bases outside the gene matches: 12. As for this clone: As yet, its antigen is unknown.

TCRdb's copy holds only in-frame clones and misses some; the assay was immunoSEQ multiplex PCR. Among some 68,000 clones listed, roughly 97% were seen once. This chain connects TRBV5-1 to TRBJ2-5, with 8 bases aligning to TRBD1. Source material: PBMCs. This receptor was identified in a man between 18 and 35 years old in good health and CMV-seronegative. CDR3 in DNA: TGCGCCATCGAGAGGACAGGGTGGTGGGAGACCCAGTACTTC. This sequence encodes CAIERTGWWETQYF.